The source of this T cell receptor (beta chain) is a study of cytomegalovirus exposure and HLA in healthy donors. Primers included in the PCR were 60 Vbeta and 13 Jbeta primers. The repertoire was sequenced with immunoSEQ multiplex PCR; TCRdb's copy has only in-frame clones and lacks some. This sample has around 140,000 clones; roughly 81% occur once, and the top ten carry 1.5% to 2%. Germline V gives CDR1 KGHSH, CDR2 LQKENI. Germline trimming cut 5 bases from V and 6 bases from J; bases unmatched to any gene: 10. The CDR3 spans 14 residues. Comment on this clone: Its antigen is not identified.

Notes on the study in general: An assumption of roughly uniform sequencing depth across donors underlay the presence/absence analyses. Later on, a genetic analysis was performed. It linked a missense variant in DCLRE1C with V- and J-gene trimming of TCR beta. Associated with cytomegalovirus, according to the listing, were some 180 TCR beta chains.

Sequences were obtained from PBMCs. This sequence was found in a female donor in good health and CMV-seronegative. The chain uses TRBV18 and TRBJ2-7; 7 nucleotides align to TRBD1. The CDR3, as DNA: TGTGCCAGCTCAGACGACAGGGAGCAAGGCGAGCAGTACTTC. As protein: CASSDDREQGEQYF.